A single sample gave rise to the 2 T cell receptor beta chains below, sequenced in a study of T-cell memory formation after mild COVID-19. One entry per CDR3 protein results from TCRdb running MiXCR on the 5' RACE reads. The data show under 400,000 distinct CDR3 sequences, 25% to 30% seen once. Sequencing was performed on PBMCs or a T cell subset sorted from them (not recorded which). The receptors here all came from an adult woman who had mild COVID-19 (a few samples of this study predate the infection). Cell type and time point are not known.

The V and J genes are TRBV5-1 and TRBJ2-1; no clear D. Trimming shortened V by 4 bases and J by 7 bases, and 9 bases separated the two germline ends. This CDR3 contains 12 residues. Per the germline V gene, CDR1 is SGHRS and CDR2 is YFSETQ. The CDR3 region has the DNA TGCGCCAGCAGCGTGAAGGGTAATGAGCAGTTCTTC. Its protein product is CASSVKGNEQFF.

CDR3 in amino acids: CASSPSGGIRAETQYF. The CDR3 DNA sequence: TGTGCCAGCAGCCCCTCCGGCGGGATAAGAGCAGAGACCCAGTACTTC. The chain couples TRBV11-3 to TRBJ2-5; TRBD2 is a possible D gene (6 bases). Germline CDR1 reads SGHNT; CDR2 reads YENEEA. Trimming took off 5 bases at V and 4 bases at J, with 20 bases between the two ends. The CDR3 is 16 residues long.